This T cell receptor (beta chain) was sequenced during a study of CD8 T cells in Susac syndrome. CDR3 length equals 13 residues. Trimming took 2 bases from V and 8 from J, leaving 12 bases between them. From germline, CDR1 is KGHSH and CDR2 LQKENI. Random hexamers primed reverse transcription of about 0.45 to 1 ug RNA. A single record per CDR3 protein comes from TCRdb applying MiXCR to the immunoSEQ multiplex PCR reads. The table shows about 250,000 distinct CDR3 sequences, with 90% to 95% occurring only once. In blood CD8+ and CD4+ T cells, TCR beta underwent sequencing. This clonotype was obtained from a human donor with multiple sclerosis. The chain couples TRBV18 to TRBJ1-2, with D tentatively TRBD1 (6 bases). Sequencing was carried out using CD4+ T cells from PBMCs. CDR3 in DNA: TGTGCCAGCTCACCAGAGGGGGGGAGCGGCTACACCTTC. Its protein is CASSPEGGSGYTF.